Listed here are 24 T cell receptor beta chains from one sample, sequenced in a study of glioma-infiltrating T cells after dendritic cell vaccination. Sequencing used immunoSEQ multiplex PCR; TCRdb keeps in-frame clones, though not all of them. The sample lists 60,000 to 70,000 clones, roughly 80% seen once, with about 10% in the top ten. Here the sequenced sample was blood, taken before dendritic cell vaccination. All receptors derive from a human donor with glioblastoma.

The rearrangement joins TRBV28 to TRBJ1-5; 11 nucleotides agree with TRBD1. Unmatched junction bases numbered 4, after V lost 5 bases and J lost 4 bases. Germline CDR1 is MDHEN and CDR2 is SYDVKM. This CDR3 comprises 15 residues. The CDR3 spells CASSPGQGGNQPQHF. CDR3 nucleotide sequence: TGTGCCAGCAGTCCGGGACAGGGGGGTAATCAGCCCCAGCATTTT.

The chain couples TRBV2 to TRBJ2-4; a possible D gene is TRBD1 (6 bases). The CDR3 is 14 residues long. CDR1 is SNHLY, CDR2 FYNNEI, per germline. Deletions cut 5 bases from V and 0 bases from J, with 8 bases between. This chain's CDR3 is CASSLGAAKNIQYF. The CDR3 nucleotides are TGTGCCAGCAGTCTGGGGGCAGCCAAAAACATTCAGTACTTC.

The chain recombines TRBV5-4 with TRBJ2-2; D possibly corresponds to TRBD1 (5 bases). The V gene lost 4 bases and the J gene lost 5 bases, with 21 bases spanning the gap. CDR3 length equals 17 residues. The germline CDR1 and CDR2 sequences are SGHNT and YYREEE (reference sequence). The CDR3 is CASSRSGAGLPTGELFF. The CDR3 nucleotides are TGTGCCAGCAGCCGGAGTGGGGCAGGGCTCCCGACCGGGGAGCTGTTTTTT.

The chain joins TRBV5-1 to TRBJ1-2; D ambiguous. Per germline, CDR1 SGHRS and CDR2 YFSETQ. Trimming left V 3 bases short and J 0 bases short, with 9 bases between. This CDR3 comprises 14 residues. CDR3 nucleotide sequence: TGCGCCAGCAGCTCAGACGGGGCTAACTATGGCTACACCTTC. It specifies CASSSDGANYGYTF.

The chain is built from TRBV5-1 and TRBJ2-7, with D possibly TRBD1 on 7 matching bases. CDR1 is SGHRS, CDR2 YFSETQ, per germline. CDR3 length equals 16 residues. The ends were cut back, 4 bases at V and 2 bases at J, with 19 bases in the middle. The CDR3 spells CASSPDGGGRPYEQYF. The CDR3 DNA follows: TGCGCCAGCAGCCCGGATGGAGGGGGCCGCCCCTACGAGCAGTACTTC.

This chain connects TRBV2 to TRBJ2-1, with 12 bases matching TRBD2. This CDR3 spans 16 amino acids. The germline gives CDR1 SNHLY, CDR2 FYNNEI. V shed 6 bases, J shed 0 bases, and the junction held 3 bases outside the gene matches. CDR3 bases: TGTGCCAGCAGGACTAGCGGGGGTCGCTCCTACAATGAGCAGTTCTTC. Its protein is CASRTSGGRSYNEQFF.

The CDR3 spells CASSEAHGYGDTIYF. In DNA form, the CDR3 reads TGTGCCAGCAGTGAAGCGCACGGGTACGGGGACACCATATATTTT. This chain joins TRBV6-1 and TRBJ1-3; no definite D call. V lost 0 bases to trimming and J lost 8 bases, with 14 bases between them. The V gene's germline CDR1 is MNHNS and CDR2 SASEGT. The CDR3 loop spans 15 amino acids.

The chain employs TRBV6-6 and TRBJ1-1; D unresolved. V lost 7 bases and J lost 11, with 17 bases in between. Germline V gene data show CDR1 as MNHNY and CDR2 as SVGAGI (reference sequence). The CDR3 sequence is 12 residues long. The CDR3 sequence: CASIEGLNTAFF. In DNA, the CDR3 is TGTGCCAGCATAGAGGGCCTTAATACGGCTTTCTTT.

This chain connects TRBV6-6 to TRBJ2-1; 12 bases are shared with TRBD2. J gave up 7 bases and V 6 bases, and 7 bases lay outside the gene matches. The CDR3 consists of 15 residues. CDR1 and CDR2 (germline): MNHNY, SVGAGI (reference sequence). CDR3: CASRSSGGVMNEQFF. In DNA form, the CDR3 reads TGTGCCAGCAGGTCTAGCGGGGGGGTTATGAATGAGCAGTTCTTC.

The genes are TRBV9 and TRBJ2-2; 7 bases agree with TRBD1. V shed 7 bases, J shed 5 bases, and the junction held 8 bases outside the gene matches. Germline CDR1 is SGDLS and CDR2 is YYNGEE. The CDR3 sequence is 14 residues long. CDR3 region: CASQAGGRTGELFF. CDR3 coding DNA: TGTGCCAGCCAAGCAGGGGGTCGTACCGGGGAGCTGTTTTTT.

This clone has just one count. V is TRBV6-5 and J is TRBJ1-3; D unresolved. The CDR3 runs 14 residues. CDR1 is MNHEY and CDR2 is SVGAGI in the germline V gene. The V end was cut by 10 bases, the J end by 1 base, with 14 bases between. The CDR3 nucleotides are TGTGCCACCAACGATGCGGGTTCTGGAAACACCATATATTTT. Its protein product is CATNDAGSGNTIYF.

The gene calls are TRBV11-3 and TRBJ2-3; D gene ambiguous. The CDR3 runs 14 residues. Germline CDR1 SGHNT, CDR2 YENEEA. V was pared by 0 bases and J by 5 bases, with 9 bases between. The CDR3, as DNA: TGTGCCAGCAGCTTAGACCCACTTCTAGATACGCAGTATTTT. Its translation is CASSLDPLLDTQYF.

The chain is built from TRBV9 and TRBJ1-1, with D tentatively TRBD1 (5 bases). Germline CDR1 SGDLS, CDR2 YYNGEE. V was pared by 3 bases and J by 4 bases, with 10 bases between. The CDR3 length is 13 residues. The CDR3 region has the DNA TGTGCCAGCAGCGCCCTGGGGCTCACTGAAGCTTTCTTT. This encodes CASSALGLTEAFF.

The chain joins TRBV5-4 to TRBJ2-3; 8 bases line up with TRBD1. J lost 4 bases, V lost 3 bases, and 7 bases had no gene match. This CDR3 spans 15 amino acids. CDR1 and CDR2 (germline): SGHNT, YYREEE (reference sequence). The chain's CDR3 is CASSSSGGAADTQYF. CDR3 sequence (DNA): TGTGCCAGCAGCTCCTCAGGGGGCGCCGCAGATACGCAGTATTTT. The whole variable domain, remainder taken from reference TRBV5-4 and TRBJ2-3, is ETGVTQSPTHLIKTRGQQVTLRCSSQSGHNTVSWYQQALGQGPQFIFQYYREEENGRGNFPPRFSGLQFPNYSSELNVNALELDDSALYLCASSSSGGAADTQYFGPGTRLTVL.

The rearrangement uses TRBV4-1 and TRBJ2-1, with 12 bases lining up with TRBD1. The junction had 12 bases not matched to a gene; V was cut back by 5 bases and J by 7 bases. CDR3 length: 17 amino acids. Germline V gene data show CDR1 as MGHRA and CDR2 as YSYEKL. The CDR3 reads CASSVRPGTGGANEQFF. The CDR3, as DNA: TGCGCCAGCAGCGTACGACCCGGGACAGGGGGCGCGAATGAGCAGTTCTTC.

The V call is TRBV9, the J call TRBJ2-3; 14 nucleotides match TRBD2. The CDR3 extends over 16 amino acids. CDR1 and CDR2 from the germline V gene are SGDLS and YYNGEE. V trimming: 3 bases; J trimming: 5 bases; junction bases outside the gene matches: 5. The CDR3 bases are TGTGCCAGCAGCGCCAGGGGGACTAGCGGGGGAGATACGCAGTATTTT. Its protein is CASSARGTSGGDTQYF.

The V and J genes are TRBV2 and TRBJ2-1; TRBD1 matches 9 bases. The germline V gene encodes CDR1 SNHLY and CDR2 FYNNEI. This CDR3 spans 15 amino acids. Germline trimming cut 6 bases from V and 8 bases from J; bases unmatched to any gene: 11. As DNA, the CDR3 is TGTGCCAGCAGCTATGAACAGGGGGCAGGGGATGAGCAGTTCTTC. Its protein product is CASSYEQGAGDEQFF.

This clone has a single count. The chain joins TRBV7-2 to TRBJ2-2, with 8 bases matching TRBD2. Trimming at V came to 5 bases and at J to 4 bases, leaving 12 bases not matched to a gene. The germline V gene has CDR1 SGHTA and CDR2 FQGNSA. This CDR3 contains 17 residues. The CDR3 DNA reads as TGTGCCAGCAGCCCCTCGGCGGCAGGGACTAGCACCGGGGAGCTGTTTTTT. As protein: CASSPSAAGTSTGELFF.

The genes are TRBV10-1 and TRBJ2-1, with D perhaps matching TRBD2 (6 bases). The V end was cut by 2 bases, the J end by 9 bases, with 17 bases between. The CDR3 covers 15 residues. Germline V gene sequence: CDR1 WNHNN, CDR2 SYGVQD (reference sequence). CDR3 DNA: TGCGCCAGCAGTGAGAACCCCGGGACTGGGGGTGAGCAGTTCTTC. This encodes CASSENPGTGGEQFF.

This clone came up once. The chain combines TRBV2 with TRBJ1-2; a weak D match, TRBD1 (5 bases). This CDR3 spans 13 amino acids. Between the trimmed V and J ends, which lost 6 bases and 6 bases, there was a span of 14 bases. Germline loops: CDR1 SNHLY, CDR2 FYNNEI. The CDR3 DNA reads TGTGCCAGCAGAATCAGGGAAGTTGATGGCTACACCTTC. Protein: CASRIREVDGYTF.

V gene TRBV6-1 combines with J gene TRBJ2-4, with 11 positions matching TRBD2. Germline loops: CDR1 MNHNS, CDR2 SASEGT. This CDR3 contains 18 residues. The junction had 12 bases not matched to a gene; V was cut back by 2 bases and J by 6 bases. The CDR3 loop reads CASSERAASGGPRNIQYF. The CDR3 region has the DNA TGTGCCAGCAGTGAAAGAGCAGCTAGCGGGGGGCCTCGAAACATTCAGTACTTC.

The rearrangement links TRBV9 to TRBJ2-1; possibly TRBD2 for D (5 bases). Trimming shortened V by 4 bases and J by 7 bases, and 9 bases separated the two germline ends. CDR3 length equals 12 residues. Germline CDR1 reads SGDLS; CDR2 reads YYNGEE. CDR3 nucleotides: TGTGCCAGCAGCACCCTAGCTAATGAGCAGTTCTTC. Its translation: CASSTLANEQFF.

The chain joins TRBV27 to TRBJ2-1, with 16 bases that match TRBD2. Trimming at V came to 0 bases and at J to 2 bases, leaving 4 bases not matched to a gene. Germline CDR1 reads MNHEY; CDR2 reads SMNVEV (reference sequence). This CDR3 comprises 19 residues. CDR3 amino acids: CASSLSGLAGGPPYNEQFF. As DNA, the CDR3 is TGTGCCAGCAGTTTATCGGGACTAGCGGGGGGGCCGCCCTACAATGAGCAGTTCTTC.

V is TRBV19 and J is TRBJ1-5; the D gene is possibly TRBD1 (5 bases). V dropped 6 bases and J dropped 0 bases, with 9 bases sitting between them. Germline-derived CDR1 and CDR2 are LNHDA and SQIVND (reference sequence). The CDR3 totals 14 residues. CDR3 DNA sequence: TGTGCCAGTAGACCAGGGTTTAGCAATCAGCCCCAGCATTTT. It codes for CASRPGFSNQPQHF. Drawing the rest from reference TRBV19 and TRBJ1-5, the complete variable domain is DGGITQSPKYLFRKEGQNVTLSCEQNLNHDAMYWYRQDPGQGLRLIYYSQIVNDFQKGDIAEGYSVSREKKESFPLTVTSAQKNPTAFYLCASRPGFSNQPQHFGDGTRLSIL.